Below are 9 T cell receptor beta chains sequenced from a single sample in a study of blood T cell repertoires in COVID-19. Here immunoSEQ multiplex PCR was the method, and the copy in TCRdb shows in-frame clones only, minus some. The data hold about 210,000 clones, with 80% observed a single time. Sequencing was performed on PBMCs or T cells enriched from blood (not recorded which). Source of these receptors: a man aged 30 to 45 with acute COVID-19.

This chain connects TRBV5-1 to TRBJ2-3; 7 bases are a match to TRBD2. After removal of 5 bases from V and 2 bases from J, the junction contained 5 bases not matched to a gene. Germline CDR1 and CDR2: SGHRS and YFSETQ. This CDR3 spans 14 amino acids. CDR3 in amino acids: CASSGGGTTDTQYF. As DNA, the CDR3 is TGCGCCAGCAGTGGGGGGGGAACCACAGATACGCAGTATTTT.

This clone was seen once. This chain joins TRBV6-5 and TRBJ2-2; TRBD2 might be the D (5 bases). Per the germline V gene, CDR1 is MNHEY and CDR2 is SVGAGI. The CDR3 covers 14 residues. The V end lost 2 bases, the J end lost 6 bases, and 10 bases lay between the germline ends. The CDR3 protein is CASSYRDRPGELFF. The CDR3 bases are TGTGCCAGCAGTTACCGGGATCGTCCCGGGGAGCTGTTTTTT.

The rearrangement joins TRBV5-1 to TRBJ2-5; a possible D gene is TRBD2 (6 bases). Trimming cost V 1 base and J 6 bases, with 10 bases left between them. Germline lookup yields CDR1 SGHRS and CDR2 YFSETQ. The CDR3 sequence is 13 residues long. The CDR3 bases are TGCGCCAGCAGCTTGCCTAGCGAACAGACCCAGTACTTC. Encoded protein: CASSLPSEQTQYF.

The rearrangement uses TRBV14 and TRBJ2-1, with 8 bases matching TRBD2. CDR3 size: 13 residues. The germline CDR1 and CDR2 sequences are SGHDN and FVKESK. J lost 9 bases, V lost 4 bases, and 5 bases had no gene match. The DNA for the CDR3 is TGTGCCAGCAGCCCTACTACTAGCGGTGAGCAGTTCTTC. Residues: CASSPTTSGEQFF.

The chain carries TRBV27 and TRBJ1-1; 8 bases are shared with TRBD1. The trim removed 6 bases at V and 3 bases at J, leaving 9 bases unmatched. Germline V gene lookup returns CDR1 MNHEY and CDR2 SMNVEV (reference sequence). The CDR3 runs to 15 residues. CDR3 nucleotides: TGTGCCAGCAGGTTGACAGGGGTTGGGTACACTGAAGCTTTCTTT. Its translation is CASRLTGVGYTEAFF.

The chain combines TRBV28 with TRBJ1-5; TRBD1 matches at 7 bases. V trimming: 8 bases; J trimming: 6 bases; junction bases outside the gene matches: 4. CDR3 length: 12 amino acids. The germline gives CDR1 MDHEN, CDR2 SYDVKM. CDR3 residues: CASGGGVQPQHF. As DNA, the CDR3 is TGTGCCAGCGGAGGGGGCGTTCAGCCCCAGCATTTT.

The rearrangement uses TRBV5-4 and TRBJ2-5, with 7 positions matching TRBD2. Germline assignment: CDR1 SGHNT and CDR2 YYREEE (reference sequence). Trimming cost V 3 bases and J 2 bases; bases outside gene matches: 4. The CDR3 has 14 amino acids. The CDR3 DNA follows: TGTGCCAGCAGCTGGAAAGCGGGACAAGAGACCCAGTACTTC. Protein sequence: CASSWKAGQETQYF.

The rearrangement links TRBV30 to TRBJ1-2; no firm D call. V was shortened by 0 bases and J by 8 bases, with 10 bases between the two germline ends. The CDR3 totals 12 residues. Germline values: CDR1 GTSNPN, CDR2 SVGIG (reference sequence). CDR3 DNA sequence: TGTGCCTGGAGTGTAAACGACATCGGCTACACCTTC. Encoded protein: CAWSVNDIGYTF.

J is TRBJ2-7 and V is TRBV2, with D possibly matching TRBD2 (5 bases). The germline V and J ends were trimmed by 8 bases and 7 bases, with 12 bases remaining between them. The CDR3 runs 11 residues. CDR1 SNHLY and CDR2 FYNNEI come from the germline V gene. CDR3 bases: TGTGCCAGCCGTCGGTCGGGGGAGCAGTACTTC. Translated: CASRRSGEQYF.